The 21 T cell receptor beta chains below were found in one sample sequenced in a study of PD-L1 blockade in urothelial cancer. The time point was: pretreatment peripheral blood. Sequenced by immunoSEQ multiplex PCR; TCRdb stores in-frame clones only, minus some. The sample includes more than 85,000 clones, about nine tenths seen only once; the top ten take about 2%. The input for sequencing was PBMCs, taken around atezolizumab (anti-PD-L1) treatment. The receptors were sampled from a man in his 60s with urothelial cancer.

CDR3 nucleotides: TGTGCCAGCAGCTTTAGACAGGGGGCAATAGATACGCAGTATTTT. Protein sequence: CASSFRQGAIDTQYF. The chain combines TRBV7-2 with TRBJ2-3, with 10 nucleotides matching TRBD1. The V and J ends lost 3 bases and 5 bases, in that order; junction bases with no gene match: 5. CDR1 and CDR2 (germline): SGHTA, FQGNSA. The CDR3 loop spans 15 amino acids.

The rearrangement links TRBV18 to TRBJ1-5, with 11 positions matching TRBD1. Germline V gene sequence: CDR1 KGHSH, CDR2 LQKENI. J gave up 3 bases and V 3 bases, and 4 bases lay outside the gene matches. This CDR3 comprises 16 residues. CDR3 bases: TGTGCCAGCTCACCCGGACAGGGGGCGACCAATCAGCCCCAGCATTTT. Protein: CASSPGQGATNQPQHF.

The chain combines TRBV5-8 with TRBJ1-2, with 7 bases aligning to TRBD1. Germline V gene data show CDR1 as SGHTS and CDR2 as YDEGEE. The CDR3 is made up of 15 amino acids. V lost 6 bases to trimming and J lost 6 bases; unmatched junction nucleotides: 14. CDR3 loop: CASIGFSGQANGYTF. CDR3 in DNA: TGTGCCAGCATTGGGTTTTCTGGACAGGCAAATGGCTACACCTTC.

This clone was seen a few times. The V and J genes are TRBV9 and TRBJ2-5; a weak D match, TRBD2 (7 bases). Deletions cut 0 bases from V and 7 bases from J, with 16 bases between. Germline V gene lookup returns CDR1 SGDLS and CDR2 YYNGEE. The CDR3 has 15 residues. CDR3 sequence (DNA): TGTGCCAGCAGCGTAGTGAGGGGGGGGCCCGGGACCCAGTACTTC. Translating it yields CASSVVRGGPGTQYF.

The chain carries TRBV18 and TRBJ1-2, with 8 bases aligning to TRBD1. CDR3 length equals 14 residues. The germline gives CDR1 KGHSH, CDR2 LQKENI. V was clipped by 3 bases and J by 8 bases; unmatched bases: 8. The CDR3 nucleotides read TGTGCCAGCTCACCGGGACAGGCCAGTCGGGGCTACACCTTC. Its translation is CASSPGQASRGYTF.

The count of this clone is one. This chain connects TRBV4-3 to TRBJ1-6; D gene uncertain. V gave up 0 bases and J gave up 7 bases, with 13 bases separating them. The CDR3 has 16 amino acids. Per the germline V gene, CDR1 is LGHNA and CDR2 is YSLEER. CDR3 protein: CASSQDSRPSNSPLHF. The CDR3, as DNA: TGCGCCAGCAGCCAAGACTCCAGGCCAAGCAATTCACCCCTCCACTTT.

V gene TRBV18 combines with J gene TRBJ1-6; 8 bases are a match to TRBD1. Trimming at V came to 5 bases and at J to 11 bases, leaving 11 bases not matched to a gene. CDR1 and CDR2 (germline): KGHSH, LQKENI. The CDR3 sequence is 15 residues long. CDR3 in DNA: TGTGCCAGCTCAACGACGGGACAGGCCTCTCCACCCCTCCACTTT. Translated: CASSTTGQASPPLHF. The full variable domain, completed using reference TRBV18 and TRBJ1-6, is NAGVMQNPRHLVRRRGQEARLRCSPMKGHSHVYWYRQLPEEGLKFMVYLQKENIIDESGMPKERFSAEFPKEGPSILRIQQVVRGDSAAYFCASSTTGQASPPLHFGNGTRLTVT.

The chain is built from TRBV27 and TRBJ2-7; 11 nucleotides agree with TRBD2. Trimming took 3 bases from V and 2 from J; bases not matched to a gene: 3. Germline CDR1 and CDR2: MNHEY and SMNVEV (reference sequence). The CDR3 contains 15 residues. The CDR3 bases are TGTGCCAGCAGTTTTAGTAGCGGGGGGGCCTACGAGCAGTACTTC. Translating it yields CASSFSSGGAYEQYF.

This sequence joins TRBV11-3 and TRBJ1-1; tentative D call: TRBD1 (5 bases). V was shortened by 7 bases and J by 0 bases, with 15 bases between the two germline ends. Per germline, CDR1 SGHNT and CDR2 YENEEA. CDR3 length: 15 residues. DNA of the CDR3: TGTGCCAGCACCTCCCGGGGGGGTGTGAACACTGAAGCTTTCTTT. As protein: CASTSRGGVNTEAFF.

The chain recombines TRBV2 with TRBJ1-2; D is unclear. V was trimmed by 2 bases and J by 4 bases, leaving 5 bases between them. This CDR3 is 12 amino acids long. The V gene's germline CDR1 is SNHLY and CDR2 FYNNEI. Here the CDR3 DNA reads TGTGCCAGCAGTGAACAGGTCTATGGCTACACCTTC. This sequence encodes CASSEQVYGYTF.

This chain connects TRBV30 to TRBJ2-5; no reliable D call. The CDR3 has 12 amino acids. With 2 bases removed from V and 4 bases from J, the gap between germline ends came to 8 bases. Germline V gene data show CDR1 as GTSNPN and CDR2 as SVGIG (reference sequence). The CDR3 DNA is TGTGCCTGGAGTAATAGCAGAGAGACCCAGTACTTC. This gives the protein CAWSNSRETQYF.

The chain is built from TRBV27 and TRBJ1-1, with D possibly being TRBD1 (6 bases). V shed 6 bases and J shed 11 bases, with 25 bases lying between them. CDR3 length: 15 residues. Germline values: CDR1 MNHEY, CDR2 SMNVEV (reference sequence). CDR3 residues: CASRVGGRGGQNAFF. The CDR3, as DNA: TGTGCCAGCAGAGTCGGGGGCCGCGGGGGCCAGAACGCTTTCTTT.

The V gene is TRBV15, the J gene TRBJ2-5; D possibly corresponds to TRBD2 (7 bases). Trimming took off 5 bases at V and 2 bases at J, with 15 bases between the two ends. The CDR3 has 15 amino acids. The germline CDR1 and CDR2 sequences are LNHNV and YYDKDF (reference sequence). Here the CDR3 reads CATSGGQGGQETQYF. The CDR3 coding sequence is TGTGCCACCAGCGGGGGCCAGGGAGGGCAAGAGACCCAGTACTTC.

The chain joins TRBV7-3 to TRBJ1-1; 7 nucleotides agree with TRBD1. J gave up 5 bases and V 3 bases, and 3 bases lay outside the gene matches. Germline V gives CDR1 SGHTA, CDR2 FQGTGA. The CDR3 loop spans 13 amino acids. CDR3: CASSFQGETEAFF. In DNA form, the CDR3 reads TGTGCCAGCAGCTTCCAGGGGGAGACTGAAGCTTTCTTT. Full variable domain (remainder filled in from reference TRBV7-3 and TRBJ1-1): GAGVSQTPSNKVTEKGKYVELRCDPISGHTALYWYRQSLGQGPEFLIYFQGTGAADDSGLPNDRFFAVRPEGSVSTLKIQRTERGDSAVYLCASSFQGETEAFFGQGTRLTVV.

J is TRBJ2-7 and V is TRBV28, with D possibly being TRBD1 (5 bases). V lost 6 bases, J lost 9 bases, and 18 bases lay in between. The CDR3 consists of 13 residues. Germline V gene sequence: CDR1 MDHEN, CDR2 SYDVKM. The CDR3 loop is CASSPDSPLAQYF. CDR3 DNA sequence: TGTGCCAGCAGCCCTGACAGCCCGTTAGCGCAGTACTTC.

The chain carries TRBV5-1 and TRBJ1-4, with 7 bases identical to TRBD1. V dropped 9 bases and J dropped 8; count of bases not matched to a gene: 10. CDR3 size: 13 residues. CDR1 SGHRS and CDR2 YFSETQ come from the germline V gene. The CDR3 sequence: CATRDSEDEKLFF. The CDR3 DNA sequence: TGCGCCACCCGGGACAGCGAGGACGAAAAACTGTTTTTT.

This clone was picked up a small number of times. The V and J genes are TRBV27 and TRBJ2-3, with TRBD2 as a possible D gene (5 bases). The CDR3 consists of 14 residues. V dropped 8 bases and J dropped 2 bases, with 14 bases sitting between them. Per germline, CDR1 MNHEY and CDR2 SMNVEV (reference sequence). The CDR3 bases are TGTGCCAGCCGCAACTGGACTCCCACAGATACGCAGTATTTT. Encoded protein: CASRNWTPTDTQYF.

The V and J genes are TRBV7-2 and TRBJ2-3; 9 bases are a match to TRBD1. Looked up from germline, CDR1 is SGHTA and CDR2 is FQGNSA. There are 13 residues in the CDR3. V lost 6 bases and J lost 4; bases outside the gene matches: 2. The CDR3 protein is CASRQGAADTQYF. The CDR3 DNA reads as TGTGCCAGCAGACAGGGGGCCGCAGATACGCAGTATTTT.

The sample holds one count of this clone. This chain uses TRBV25-1 with TRBJ2-2; D call uncertain. CDR3 size: 12 residues. Trimming pared 5 bases from V and 6 bases from J, leaving 7 bases between. The germline gives CDR1 MGHDK, CDR2 SYGVNS. The CDR3 protein is CASSIGPGELFF. CDR3 nucleotide sequence: TGTGCCAGCAGTATCGGTCCCGGGGAGCTGTTTTTT.

This clone was recorded once. The chain carries TRBV6-6 and TRBJ2-3, with TRBD2 identical over 8 bases. The CDR3 is made up of 16 amino acids. J was trimmed by 1 base and V by 6 bases; bases with no gene match: 9. Germline V gene lookup returns CDR1 MNHNY and CDR2 SVGAGI (reference sequence). This CDR3 reads CASRLGAGGGTDTQYF. The DNA of the CDR3 is TGTGCCAGCAGACTTGGCGCCGGGGGGGGCACAGATACGCAGTATTTT.

The V gene is TRBV6-5, the J gene TRBJ2-7; the match to TRBD1 covers 9 bases. Per germline, CDR1 MNHEY and CDR2 SVGAGI. CDR3 size: 14 residues. The V gene end was trimmed by 2 bases and the J gene end by 2 bases; junction bases not matched to a gene: 1. CDR3 coding DNA: TGTGCCAGCAGTTACGGGGACAGGGCCTACGAGCAGTACTTC. Amino acids: CASSYGDRAYEQYF.